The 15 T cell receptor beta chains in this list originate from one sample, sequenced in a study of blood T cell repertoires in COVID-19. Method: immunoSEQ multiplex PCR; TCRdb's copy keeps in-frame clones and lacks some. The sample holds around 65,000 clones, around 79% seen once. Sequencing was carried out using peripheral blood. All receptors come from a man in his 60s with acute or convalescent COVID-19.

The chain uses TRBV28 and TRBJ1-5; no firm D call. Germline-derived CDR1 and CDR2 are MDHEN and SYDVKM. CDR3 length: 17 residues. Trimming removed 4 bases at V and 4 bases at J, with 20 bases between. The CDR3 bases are TGTGCCAGCAGTTCCCCCGCCATTCCACGGACTAATCAGCCCCAGCATTTT. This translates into CASSSPAIPRTNQPQHF. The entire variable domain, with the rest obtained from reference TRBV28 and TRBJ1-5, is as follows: DVKVTQSSRYLVKRTGEKVFLECVQDMDHENMFWYRQDPGLGLRLIYFSYDVKMKEKGDIPEGYSVSREKKERFSLILESASTNQTSMYLCASSSPAIPRTNQPQHFGDGTRLSIL.

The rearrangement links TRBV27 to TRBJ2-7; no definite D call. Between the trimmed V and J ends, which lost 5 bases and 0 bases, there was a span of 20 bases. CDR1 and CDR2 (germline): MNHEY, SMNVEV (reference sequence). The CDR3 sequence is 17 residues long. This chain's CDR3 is CASSRIRITDLSYEQYF. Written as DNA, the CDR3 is TGTGCCAGCAGTCGTATCCGAATAACAGACCTCTCCTACGAGCAGTACTTC.

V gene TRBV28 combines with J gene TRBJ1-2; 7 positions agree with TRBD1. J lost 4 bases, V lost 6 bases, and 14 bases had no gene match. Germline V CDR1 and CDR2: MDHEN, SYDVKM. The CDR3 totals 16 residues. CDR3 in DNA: TGTGCCAGCAGGGCGTCGACAGGGCAAGATTCCTATGGCTACACCTTC. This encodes CASRASTGQDSYGYTF.

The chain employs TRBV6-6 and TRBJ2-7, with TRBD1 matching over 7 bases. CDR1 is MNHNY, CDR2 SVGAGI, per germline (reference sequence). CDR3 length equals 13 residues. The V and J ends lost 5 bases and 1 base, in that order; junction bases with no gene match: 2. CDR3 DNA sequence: TGTGCCAGCAGTCAGACAGGGTCCTACGAGCAGTACTTC. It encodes CASSQTGSYEQYF.

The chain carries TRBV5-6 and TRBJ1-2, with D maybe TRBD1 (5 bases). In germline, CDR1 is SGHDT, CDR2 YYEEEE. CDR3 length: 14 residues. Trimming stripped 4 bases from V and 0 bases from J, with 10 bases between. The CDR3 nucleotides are TGTGCCAGCAGCCCGGGACTTACTAACTATGGCTACACCTTC. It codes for CASSPGLTNYGYTF.

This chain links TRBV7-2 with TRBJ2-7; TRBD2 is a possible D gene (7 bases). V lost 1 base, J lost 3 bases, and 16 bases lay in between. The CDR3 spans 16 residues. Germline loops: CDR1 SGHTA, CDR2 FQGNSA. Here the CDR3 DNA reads TGTGCCAGCAGCTTAGTAGGGGGGGGCAGGGGCTACGAGCAGTACTTC. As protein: CASSLVGGGRGYEQYF.

CDR3 in amino acids: CASAQDSNNEKLFF. CDR3 nucleotide sequence: TGCGCCAGCGCGCAGGACTCCAATAATGAAAAACTGTTTTTT. J is TRBJ1-4 and V is TRBV5-1, with unresolved D. CDR1 is SGHRS, CDR2 YFSETQ, per germline. V gave up 7 bases and J gave up 4 bases, with 14 bases separating them. The CDR3 loop spans 14 amino acids.

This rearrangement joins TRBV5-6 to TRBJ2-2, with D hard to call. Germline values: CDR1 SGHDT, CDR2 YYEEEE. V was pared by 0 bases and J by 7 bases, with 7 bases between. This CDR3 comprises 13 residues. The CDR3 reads CASSLAGGGELFF. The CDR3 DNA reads TGTGCCAGCAGCTTGGCCGGTGGCGGGGAGCTGTTTTTT. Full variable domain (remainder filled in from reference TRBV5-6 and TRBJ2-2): DAGVTQSPTHLIKTRGQQVTLRCSPKSGHDTVSWYQQALGQGPQFIFQYYEEEERQRGNFPDRFSGHQFPNYSSELNVNALLLGDSALYLCASSLAGGGELFFGEGSRLTVL.

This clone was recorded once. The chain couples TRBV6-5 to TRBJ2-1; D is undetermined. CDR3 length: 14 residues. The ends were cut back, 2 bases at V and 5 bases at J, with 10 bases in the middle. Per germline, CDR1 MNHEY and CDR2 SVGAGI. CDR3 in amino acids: CASSYDIRHNEQFF. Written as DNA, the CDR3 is TGTGCCAGCAGTTACGACATACGCCACAATGAGCAGTTCTTC.

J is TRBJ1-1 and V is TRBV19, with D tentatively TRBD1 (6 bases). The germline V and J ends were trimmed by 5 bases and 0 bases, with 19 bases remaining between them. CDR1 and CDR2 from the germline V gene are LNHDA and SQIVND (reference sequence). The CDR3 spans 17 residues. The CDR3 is CASSHISRGALNTEAFF. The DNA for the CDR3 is TGTGCCAGTAGTCATATCAGCAGGGGAGCACTGAACACTGAAGCTTTCTTT.

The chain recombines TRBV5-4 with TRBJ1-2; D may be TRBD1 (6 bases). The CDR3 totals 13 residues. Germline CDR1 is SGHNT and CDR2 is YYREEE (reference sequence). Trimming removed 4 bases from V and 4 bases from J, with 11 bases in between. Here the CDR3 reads CASSQQGSYGYTF. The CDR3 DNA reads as TGTGCCAGCAGCCAACAGGGATCCTATGGCTACACCTTC.

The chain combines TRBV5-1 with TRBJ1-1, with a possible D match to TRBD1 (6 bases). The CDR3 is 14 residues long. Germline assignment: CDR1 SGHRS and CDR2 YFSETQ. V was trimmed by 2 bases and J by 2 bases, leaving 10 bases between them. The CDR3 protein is CASSLIQGNTEAFF. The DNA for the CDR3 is TGCGCCAGCAGCTTAATACAGGGAAACACTGAAGCTTTCTTT.

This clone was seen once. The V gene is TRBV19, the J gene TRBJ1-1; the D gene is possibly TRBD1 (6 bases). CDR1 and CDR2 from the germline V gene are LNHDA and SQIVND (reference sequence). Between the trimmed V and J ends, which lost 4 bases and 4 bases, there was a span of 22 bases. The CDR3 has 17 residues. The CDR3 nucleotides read TGTGCCAGTAGTAACCCCTTAGTTGGGGGCCCTGCCACTGAAGCTTTCTTT. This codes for CASSNPLVGGPATEAFF.

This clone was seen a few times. CDR3 protein: CASSLRGGQGGDTQYF. As DNA, the CDR3 is TGTGCCAGCAGCCTCAGGGGTGGACAGGGAGGGGATACGCAGTATTTT. This chain uses TRBV9 with TRBJ2-3; TRBD1 is a possible D gene (8 bases). CDR3 length: 16 amino acids. Germline V gene lookup returns CDR1 SGDLS and CDR2 YYNGEE. Deletions cut 4 bases from V and 6 bases from J, with 21 bases between.

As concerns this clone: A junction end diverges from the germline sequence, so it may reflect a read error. In nucleotides, the CDR3 is TGTGCCAGCAGCAGGACTAGCGGGGCCGAAGAGATCCAGTACTTC. Translation gives CASSRTSGAEEIQYF. The chain recombines TRBV7-2 with TRBJ2-5; 12 bases line up with TRBD2. Looked up from germline, CDR1 is SGHTA and CDR2 is FQGNSA. The CDR3 has 15 amino acids.